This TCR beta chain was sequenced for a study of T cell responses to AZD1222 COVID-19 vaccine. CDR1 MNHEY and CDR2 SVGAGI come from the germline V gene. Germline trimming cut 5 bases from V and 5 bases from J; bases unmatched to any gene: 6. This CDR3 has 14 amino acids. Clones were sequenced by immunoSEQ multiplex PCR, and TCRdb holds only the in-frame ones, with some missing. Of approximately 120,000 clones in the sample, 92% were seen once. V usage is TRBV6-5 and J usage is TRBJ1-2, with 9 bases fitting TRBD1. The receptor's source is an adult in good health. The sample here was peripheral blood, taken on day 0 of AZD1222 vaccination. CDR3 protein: CASSRQGGRYGYTF. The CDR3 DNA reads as TGTGCCAGCAGTAGACAGGGGGGAAGATATGGCTACACCTTC.